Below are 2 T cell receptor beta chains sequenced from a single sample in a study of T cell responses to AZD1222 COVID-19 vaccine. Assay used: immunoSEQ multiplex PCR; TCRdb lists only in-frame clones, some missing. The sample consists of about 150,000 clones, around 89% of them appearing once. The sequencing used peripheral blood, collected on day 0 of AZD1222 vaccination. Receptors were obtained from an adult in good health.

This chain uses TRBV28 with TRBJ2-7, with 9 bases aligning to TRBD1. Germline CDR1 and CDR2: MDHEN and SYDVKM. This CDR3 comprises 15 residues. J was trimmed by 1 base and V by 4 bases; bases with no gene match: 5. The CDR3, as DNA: TGTGCCAGCAGTTCGCCCGGGACAGGGTCCTACGAGCAGTACTTC. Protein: CASSSPGTGSYEQYF.

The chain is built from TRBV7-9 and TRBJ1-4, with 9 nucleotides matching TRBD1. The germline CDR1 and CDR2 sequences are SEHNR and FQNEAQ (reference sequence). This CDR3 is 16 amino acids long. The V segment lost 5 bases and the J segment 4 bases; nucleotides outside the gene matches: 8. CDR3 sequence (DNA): TGTGCCAGCAGCAGCAACAGGGGGCCGGGTAATGAAAAACTGTTTTTT. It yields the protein CASSSNRGPGNEKLFF.